This T cell receptor beta chain was recorded in a study of OX40 agonist ivuxolimab in advanced cancers. Study-wide context: Among those enrolled, mean age was approximately 62 years (range about 23 to 79) and 75% to 85% were male.

The CDR3 runs to 16 residues. The germline V and J ends were trimmed by 2 bases and 3 bases, with 16 bases remaining between them. Germline V gene sequence: CDR1 MDHEN, CDR2 SYDVKM. Assay: immunoSEQ multiplex PCR; the TCRdb copy retains only in-frame clones and omits some. The repertoire holds about 76,000 clones, with around 86% as singletons. Autoimmune disease history or systemic immunosuppression led to patients being barred. The clonotype was recovered from an adult with an advanced solid tumor such as melanoma, head and neck, liver or kidney cancer. The sample consisted of CD4+ or CD8+ T cells sorted from blood, taken in a trial of the OX40 agonist ivuxolimab. This chain joins TRBV28 and TRBJ1-2; D is unclear. The CDR3 spells CASSLTPPRSHYGYTF. CDR3 DNA: TGTGCCAGCAGTTTAACCCCCCCTCGGAGCCACTATGGCTACACCTTC.